Listed here are 27 T cell receptor beta chains from one sample, sequenced in a study of cytomegalovirus exposure and HLA in healthy donors. PCR primers comprised 60 Vbeta and 13 Jbeta primers. Sequenced by immunoSEQ multiplex PCR; TCRdb stores in-frame clones only, minus some. The sample yields approximately 100,000 clones, 84% seen once. Material: PBMCs. Receptor source: a young woman in good health and CMV-seronegative.

This rearrangement joins TRBV30 to TRBJ1-2; TRBD1 matches at 9 bases. Germline CDR1 reads GTSNPN; CDR2 reads SVGIG (reference sequence). The CDR3 has 12 residues. Trimming at V came to 5 bases and at J to 7 bases, leaving 5 bases not matched to a gene. Here the CDR3 reads CAWAGQGTGYTF. The CDR3 DNA sequence: TGTGCCTGGGCCGGACAGGGGACTGGCTACACCTTC.

This clone was detected only once. The gene calls are TRBV7-2 and TRBJ2-3; 12 positions agree with TRBD2. Germline trimming cut 2 bases from V and 6 bases from J; bases unmatched to any gene: 6. This CDR3 has 16 amino acids. Looked up from germline, CDR1 is SGHTA and CDR2 is FQGNSA. CDR3 sequence: CASSLLTSGSLDTQYF. The CDR3 DNA reads TGTGCCAGCAGCTTACTGACTAGCGGGAGTTTGGATACGCAGTATTTT. The full variable domain, with the rest looked up from reference TRBV7-2 and TRBJ2-3, is GAGVSQSPSNKVTEKGKDVELRCDPISGHTALYWYRQSLGQGLEFLIYFQGNSAPDKSGLPSDRFSAERTGGSVSTLTIQRTQQEDSAVYLCASSLLTSGSLDTQYFGPGTRLTVL.

V is TRBV6-6 and J is TRBJ2-1; D possibly corresponds to TRBD1 (6 bases). V gave up 5 bases and J gave up 9 bases, with 14 bases separating them. CDR1 is MNHNY and CDR2 is SVGAGI in the germline V gene (reference sequence). The CDR3 extends over 13 amino acids. The CDR3 DNA reads as TGTGCCAGCAGTCTGCAGGGGCGGAGTGAGCAGTTCTTC. This gives the protein CASSLQGRSEQFF.

The J gene is TRBJ2-5, the V gene TRBV10-3; D may be TRBD2 (7 bases). Germline CDR1 and CDR2: ENHRY and SYGVKD. This CDR3 region has 12 residues. The V end was cut by 3 bases, the J end by 11 bases, with 13 bases between. The CDR3 is CAISDWGREQYF. The DNA of the CDR3 is TGTGCCATCAGTGACTGGGGGCGGGAGCAGTACTTC.

The V and J genes are TRBV28 and TRBJ2-3; 7 bases are a match to TRBD2. This CDR3 is built from 14 residues. The ends lost 9 bases at V and 2 bases at J; junction bases unmatched: 8. CDR1 is MDHEN, CDR2 SYDVKM, per germline. The chain's CDR3 is CASQRGDNTDTQYF. In DNA, the CDR3 is TGTGCCAGTCAACGGGGGGATAACACAGATACGCAGTATTTT.

This clone occurred a few times. The genes are TRBV4-3 and TRBJ2-5, with a weak D call TRBD2 (6 bases). The CDR3 has 15 amino acids. The germline gives CDR1 LGHNA, CDR2 YSLEER. The germline V and J ends were trimmed by 0 bases and 5 bases, with 13 bases remaining between them. The DNA for the CDR3 is TGCGCCAGCAGCCAAGAGCGGGGCGGGTCTGAGACCCAGTACTTC. This codes for CASSQERGGSETQYF.

The J gene is TRBJ2-2, the V gene TRBV7-2; 7 bases match TRBD2. Germline loops: CDR1 SGHTA, CDR2 FQGNSA. The CDR3 runs 15 residues. Unmatched junction bases numbered 8, after V lost 4 bases and J lost 6 bases. CDR3 in amino acids: CASSSTSAMAGELFF. In DNA form, the CDR3 reads TGTGCCAGCAGCTCTACTAGCGCGATGGCCGGGGAGCTGTTTTTT.

The J gene is TRBJ2-1, the V gene TRBV13; TRBD2 aligns across 10 bases. CDR1 is PRHDT and CDR2 is FYEKMQ in the germline V gene (reference sequence). The CDR3 contains 16 residues. V shed 5 bases and J 8 bases; nucleotides not matched to a gene: 12. The CDR3 DNA reads TGTGCCAGCAGCACCCGAGCGGGAGGGCCCTGGTATGAGCAGTTCTTC. Protein: CASSTRAGGPWYEQFF.

The chain couples TRBV18 to TRBJ2-7; 11 bases agree with TRBD2. V dropped 5 bases and J dropped 7; count of bases not matched to a gene: 7. This CDR3 spans 14 amino acids. CDR1 is KGHSH, CDR2 LQKENI, per germline. The CDR3 loop is CASSNSGRGLEQYF. CDR3 bases: TGTGCCAGCTCAAATAGCGGGAGGGGCTTGGAGCAGTACTTC.

The chain employs TRBV6-5 and TRBJ1-4; D might be TRBD1 (5 bases). V was trimmed by 5 bases and J by 8 bases, leaving 6 bases between them. CDR1 MNHEY and CDR2 SVGAGI come from the germline V gene. CDR3 length equals 11 residues. CDR3 DNA sequence: TGTGCCAGCAGTAGACAGGAAAAACTGTTTTTT. Its translation is CASSRQEKLFF.

The genes are TRBV28 and TRBJ2-6; D remains ambiguous. The CDR3 is 16 amino acids. The ends were cut back, 6 bases at V and 0 bases at J, with 12 bases in the middle. CDR1 is MDHEN, CDR2 SYDVKM, per germline. The CDR3 reads CASSLRPSSGANVLTF. CDR3 sequence (DNA): TGTGCCAGCAGCCTTCGACCTAGCTCTGGGGCCAACGTCCTGACTTTC.

This chain connects TRBV5-5 to TRBJ2-7; 12 bases are a match to TRBD1. Trimming cost V 1 base and J 9 bases; bases outside gene matches: 8. Germline V gene lookup returns CDR1 SGHKS and CDR2 YYEKEE (reference sequence). This CDR3 is built from 15 residues. The DNA of the CDR3 is TGTGCCAGCAGCTTGTCGTGGGGGACAGGGGGCGGGCAGTACTTC. This sequence encodes CASSLSWGTGGGQYF.

The chain combines TRBV7-2 with TRBJ2-2; D gene unclear. The CDR3 loop spans 16 amino acids. Per the germline V gene, CDR1 is SGHTA and CDR2 is FQGNSA. V lost 1 base, J lost 2 bases, and 11 bases lay in between. CDR3 loop: CASSLVGAANTGELFF. The CDR3 region has the DNA TGTGCCAGCAGCTTAGTCGGCGCGGCCAACACCGGGGAGCTGTTTTTT.

The J gene is TRBJ1-2, the V gene TRBV20-1, with 8 bases fitting TRBD1. With 1 base clipped from V and 14 bases from J, the junction kept 6 bases outside the gene matches. CDR1 and CDR2 (germline): DFQATT, SNEGSKA (reference sequence). This CDR3 has 11 residues. The CDR3 protein is CSARGGQGRTF. Written as DNA, the CDR3 is TGCAGTGCTAGAGGTGGACAGGGTAGGACCTTC.

The chain joins TRBV7-3 to TRBJ1-2; 7 bases map to TRBD1. The CDR3 contains 14 residues. The trim removed 5 bases at V and 5 bases at J, leaving 8 bases unmatched. Germline V CDR1 and CDR2: SGHTA, FQGTGA. CDR3 in DNA: TGTGCCAGCAGCCCAGGGACAGCAGAGTATGGCTACACCTTC. Translating gives CASSPGTAEYGYTF.

V gene TRBV19 combines with J gene TRBJ2-7, with 12 bases aligning to TRBD2. The CDR3 consists of 14 residues. V lost 3 bases to trimming and J lost 4 bases; unmatched junction nucleotides: 1. The germline V gene has CDR1 LNHDA and CDR2 SQIVND (reference sequence). The CDR3 nucleotides read TGTGCCAGTAGTATCACTAGCGGGGGGTACGAGCAGTACTTC. This codes for CASSITSGGYEQYF.

V gene TRBV5-4 combines with J gene TRBJ2-7; 8 bases match TRBD1. The CDR3 sequence is 15 residues long. Germline CDR1 reads SGHNT; CDR2 reads YYREEE (reference sequence). V shed 0 bases, J shed 2 bases, and the junction held 4 bases outside the gene matches. The CDR3 region is CASSLAQGAPYEQYF. The CDR3 bases are TGTGCCAGCAGCTTGGCCCAGGGGGCTCCCTACGAGCAGTACTTC.

The V call is TRBV6-6, the J call TRBJ2-3, with D possibly matching TRBD2 (6 bases). The V and J ends lost 5 bases and 1 base respectively, with 13 bases between them. Germline V lookup: CDR1 MNHNY, CDR2 SVGAGI (reference sequence). The CDR3 is 15 amino acids. The CDR3 bases are TGTGCCAGCAGTCCGGGGGAGGCTCGCACAGATACGCAGTATTTT. Its protein is CASSPGEARTDTQYF.

The chain joins TRBV10-3 to TRBJ2-7; maybe TRBD1 (6 bases). Germline-derived CDR1 and CDR2 are ENHRY and SYGVKD. The CDR3 consists of 14 residues. The germline V and J ends were trimmed by 2 bases and 3 bases, with 11 bases remaining between them. The CDR3 reads CAISEQGRNYEQYF. The CDR3 DNA sequence: TGTGCCATCAGTGAGCAGGGGAGAAACTACGAGCAGTACTTC.

This chain connects TRBV28 to TRBJ2-2; no firm D call. Deletions cut 2 bases from V and 6 bases from J, with 7 bases between. This CDR3 is built from 13 residues. CDR1 is MDHEN and CDR2 is SYDVKM in the germline V gene. Here the CDR3 DNA reads TGTGCCAGCAGTTTAGCAGGCGCCGGGGAGCTGTTTTTT. It specifies CASSLAGAGELFF.

The V call is TRBV28, the J call TRBJ2-5, with a possible D match to TRBD2 (5 bases). The J call may be in error: the DNA end matches TRBJ2-7 better. The CDR3 totals 14 residues. Germline CDR1 is MDHEN and CDR2 is SYDVKM. This CDR3 is CATLASPEGNEQYF. CDR3 coding DNA: TGTGCCACCCTAGCCTCTCCAGAGGGCAACGAGCAGTACTTC.

The chain recombines TRBV19 with TRBJ2-1; D may be TRBD2 (6 bases). The CDR3 is 14 residues long. Germline V gives CDR1 LNHDA, CDR2 SQIVND (reference sequence). The V end was cut by 4 bases, the J end by 0 bases, with 7 bases between. CDR3: CASSSGISYNEQFF. CDR3 bases: TGTGCCAGTAGTAGCGGGATCTCCTACAATGAGCAGTTCTTC. Full variable domain (missing parts from reference TRBV19 and TRBJ2-1): DGGITQSPKYLFRKEGQNVTLSCEQNLNHDAMYWYRQDPGQGLRLIYYSQIVNDFQKGDIAEGYSVSREKKESFPLTVTSAQKNPTAFYLCASSSGISYNEQFFGPGTRLTVL.

The table lists this clone with a count of one. This chain joins TRBV28 and TRBJ2-7; 7 bases fit TRBD1. The CDR3 loop spans 15 amino acids. Per the germline V gene, CDR1 is MDHEN and CDR2 is SYDVKM. V lost 6 bases to trimming and J lost 1 base; unmatched junction nucleotides: 9. In DNA form, the CDR3 reads TGTGCCAGCAGCCAAGGGGGCGAAATGTCCTACGAGCAGTACTTC. Protein: CASSQGGEMSYEQYF.

The count of this clone is one. The chain carries TRBV28 and TRBJ1-2, with D perhaps TRBD1 (5 bases). Germline V lookup: CDR1 MDHEN, CDR2 SYDVKM. Between the trimmed V and J ends, which lost 3 bases and 5 bases, there was a span of 13 bases. CDR3 size: 14 residues. This chain's CDR3 is CASSFSGAAYGYTF. In DNA, the CDR3 is TGTGCCAGCAGTTTTAGCGGGGCAGCGTATGGCTACACCTTC.

This clone appeared once. The rearrangement uses TRBV9 and TRBJ2-1, with 12 bases lining up with TRBD2. The CDR3 covers 17 residues. Germline V gene lookup returns CDR1 SGDLS and CDR2 YYNGEE. The V segment lost 0 bases and the J segment 9 bases; nucleotides outside the gene matches: 10. The CDR3 loop reads CASSVEVLAGGQGEQFF. Written as DNA, the CDR3 is TGTGCCAGCAGCGTAGAAGTGCTAGCGGGGGGGCAGGGTGAGCAGTTCTTC.

This chain links TRBV28 with TRBJ1-4; 12 positions agree with TRBD1. Looked up from germline, CDR1 is MDHEN and CDR2 is SYDVKM. Germline trimming cut 6 bases from V and 8 bases from J; bases unmatched to any gene: 4. The CDR3 extends over 14 amino acids. The CDR3: CASRGQGAREKLFF. The DNA of the CDR3 is TGTGCCAGCAGGGGACAGGGGGCGCGGGAAAAACTGTTTTTT.

J is TRBJ2-7 and V is TRBV18; 7 bases agree with TRBD1. The CDR3 is 16 amino acids. The ends lost 3 bases at V and 2 bases at J; junction bases unmatched: 10. Germline CDR1 KGHSH, CDR2 LQKENI. CDR3 region: CASSPAGGPGAYEQYF. The CDR3 DNA reads TGTGCCAGCTCACCGGCAGGGGGACCTGGGGCCTACGAGCAGTACTTC.